Following are 17 T cell receptor beta chains from one sample sequenced in a study of blood T cell repertoires in COVID-19. Only in-frame clones appear in the TCRdb table, and some are missing; sequencing was by immunoSEQ multiplex PCR. The sample has 170,000 or so clones; around 87% are singletons. Specimen: peripheral blood. Receptors were obtained from a man aged 60 to 69 with COVID-19, enrolled during active disease.

The chain links TRBV7-8 to TRBJ2-7, with 9 bases fitting TRBD1. The V gene's germline CDR1 is SGHVS and CDR2 FQNEAQ. J gave up 3 bases and V 6 bases, and 6 bases lay outside the gene matches. This CDR3 contains 14 residues. This CDR3 is CASSDRGIFYEQYF. CDR3 nucleotide sequence: TGTGCCAGCAGTGACAGGGGGATCTTCTACGAGCAGTACTTC. Using reference TRBV7-8 and TRBJ2-7 for the parts outside the CDR3, the full variable domain is GAGVSQSPRYKVAKRGQDVALRCDPISGHVSLFWYQQALGQGPEFLTYFQNEAQLDKSGLPSDRFFAERPEGSVSTLKIQRTQQEDSAVYLCASSDRGIFYEQYFGPGTRLTVT.

The chain carries TRBV10-2 and TRBJ2-5; 9 nucleotides align to TRBD2. From germline, CDR1 is WSHSY and CDR2 SAAADI. The CDR3 runs to 14 residues. The junction had 5 bases not matched to a gene; V was cut back by 5 bases and J by 4 bases. Here the CDR3 reads CASSSAGGGETQYF. CDR3 coding DNA: TGCGCCAGCAGTTCAGCGGGAGGCGGAGAGACCCAGTACTTC.

The J gene is TRBJ1-2, the V gene TRBV18; TRBD1 agrees at 9 bases. Germline V gives CDR1 KGHSH, CDR2 LQKENI. The CDR3 consists of 18 residues. Germline trimming cut 1 base from V and 2 bases from J; bases unmatched to any gene: 11. The CDR3: CASSPLLQGASRNYGYTF. The CDR3 DNA is TGTGCCAGCTCACCACTTTTACAGGGGGCATCGAGAAACTATGGCTACACCTTC.

This clone was seen only once. The chain recombines TRBV18 with TRBJ1-1, with 10 bases that match TRBD1. The V gene end was trimmed by 4 bases and the J gene end by 4 bases; junction bases not matched to a gene: 6. CDR1 and CDR2 from the germline V gene are KGHSH and LQKENI. The CDR3 totals 15 residues. The CDR3 DNA reads TGTGCCAGCTCACGGGGACAGGGGAGGACCACTGAAGCTTTCTTT. Protein sequence: CASSRGQGRTTEAFF.

The rearrangement links TRBV5-1 to TRBJ1-5; D is unresolved. The V gene lost 0 bases and the J gene lost 4 bases, with 11 bases spanning the gap. The germline V gene encodes CDR1 SGHRS and CDR2 YFSETQ. The CDR3 spans 15 residues. CDR3 in amino acids: CASSLDDPRNQPQHF. CDR3 DNA: TGCGCCAGCAGCTTGGACGACCCGAGGAATCAGCCCCAGCATTTT.

Only a few counts were recorded for this clone. V and J are TRBV11-2 and TRBJ1-1, with D unclear. With 2 bases removed from V and 1 base from J, the gap between germline ends came to 8 bases. The CDR3 contains 14 residues. Germline V lookup: CDR1 SGHAT, CDR2 FQNNGV. The chain's CDR3 is CASSLMEPNTEAFF. The CDR3 region has the DNA TGTGCCAGCAGCTTAATGGAGCCGAACACTGAAGCTTTCTTT.

This sequence joins TRBV27 and TRBJ1-6; no clear D gene. The CDR3 has 17 residues. The germline gives CDR1 MNHEY, CDR2 SMNVEV (reference sequence). Trimming removed 0 bases at V and 6 bases at J, with 15 bases between. CDR3 residues: CASSLSRVVGGNSPLHF. The DNA for the CDR3 is TGTGCCAGCAGTTTATCGCGGGTTGTCGGAGGTAATTCACCCCTCCACTTT.

The CDR3 DNA is TGCGCCAGCAGCGAACGACAGAACGGCTATGGCTACACCTTC. Residues: CASSERQNGYGYTF. The chain joins TRBV5-1 to TRBJ1-2, with D possibly matching TRBD1 (5 bases). The CDR3 covers 14 residues. The germline V gene encodes CDR1 SGHRS and CDR2 YFSETQ. The germline V and J ends were trimmed by 4 bases and 4 bases, with 14 bases remaining between them.

The chain has TRBV6-2 or TRBV6-3 and TRBJ1-2, with D uncertain. Trimming took 0 bases from V and 5 from J, leaving 19 bases between them. The germline V gene has CDR1 MNHEY and CDR2 SVGEGT. This CDR3 spans 17 amino acids. Written as DNA, the CDR3 is TGTGCCAGCAGTTACTCTTCTTCTGGACTGATCCTTTATGGCTACACCTTC. This gives the protein CASSYSSSGLILYGYTF.

This clone showed up just once. The chain uses TRBV9 and TRBJ1-3, with 9 bases matching TRBD1. Germline V gene data show CDR1 as SGDLS and CDR2 as YYNGEE. The CDR3 spans 18 residues. With 4 bases clipped from V and 2 bases from J, the junction kept 13 bases outside the gene matches. The CDR3 DNA reads TGTGCCAGCAGCCCCGAAGGGGGGACAGGGAACCCTGGAAACACCATATATTTT. Residues: CASSPEGGTGNPGNTIYF.

A few counts support this clone. This chain connects TRBV11-3 to TRBJ2-4; 8 bases map to TRBD2. After removal of 5 bases from V and 4 bases from J, the junction contained 10 bases not matched to a gene. This CDR3 contains 16 residues. Germline loops: CDR1 SGHNT, CDR2 YENEEA. CDR3 DNA: TGTGCCAGCAGCCCGGGAGGGCAGGCCCCTAAAAACATTCAGTACTTC. Protein product: CASSPGGQAPKNIQYF.

The gene calls are TRBV10-3 and TRBJ1-1; D may be TRBD1 (6 bases). V was cut by 2 bases and J by 4 bases, with 11 bases left in between. Germline assignment: CDR1 ENHRY and CDR2 SYGVKD. The CDR3 sequence is 14 residues long. The CDR3: CAISEGARGTEAFF. The CDR3 region has the DNA TGTGCCATCAGTGAGGGCGCCAGGGGCACTGAAGCTTTCTTT.

This chain links TRBV12-5 with TRBJ1-2; the match to TRBD1 covers 7 bases. CDR1 is LGHNT, CDR2 FRNRAP, per germline. Trimming cost V 1 base and J 4 bases; bases outside gene matches: 6. This CDR3 has 15 amino acids. The CDR3 reads CASGLGDSQTYGYTF. The CDR3 coding sequence is TGTGCTAGTGGTTTGGGGGACAGTCAGACCTATGGCTACACCTTC. Full variable domain (rest looked up from reference TRBV12-5 and TRBJ1-2): DARVTQTPRHKVTEMGQEVTMRCQPILGHNTVFWYRQTMMQGLELLAYFRNRAPLDDSGMPKDRFSAEMPDATLATLKIQPSEPRDSAVYFCASGLGDSQTYGYTFGSGTRLTVV.

This chain connects TRBV7-8 to TRBJ2-7, with 8 positions matching TRBD2. This CDR3 spans 14 amino acids. Germline V lookup: CDR1 SGHVS, CDR2 FQNEAQ. After removal of 2 bases from V and 3 bases from J, the junction contained 3 bases not matched to a gene. The CDR3 region is CASSLRGGLYEQYF. CDR3 coding DNA: TGTGCCAGCAGCTTACGGGGGGGCCTCTACGAGCAGTACTTC.

In the case of this clone: Compared with germline, one end of the junction differs, possibly owing to a read error. The chain carries TRBV12-3 or TRBV12-4 and TRBJ1-5, with D possibly being TRBD1 (6 bases). The CDR3 totals 13 residues. The CDR3 nucleotides read TGTGCCAGCAGCTTAGACAGGAATCAGCCCCAGCATTTT. As protein: CASSLDRNQPQHF.

The rearrangement uses TRBV6-5 and TRBJ1-2; 11 bases map to TRBD1. The CDR3 is 14 residues long. With 7 bases clipped from V and 7 bases from J, the junction kept 8 bases outside the gene matches. The germline V gene encodes CDR1 MNHEY and CDR2 SVGAGI. CDR3 sequence (DNA): TGTGCCAGCACCCGGACAGGGGGCAAAGGTGGCTACACCTTC. Amino acid sequence: CASTRTGGKGGYTF.

This chain links TRBV3-1 (or the pseudogene TRBV3-2) with TRBJ2-2, with D maybe TRBD2 (5 bases). This CDR3 is 17 amino acids long. Germline V gene lookup returns CDR1 LGHDT and CDR2 YNNKEL (reference sequence). V was trimmed by 2 bases and J by 6 bases, leaving 19 bases between them. The CDR3 nucleotides read TGTGCCAGCAGCCAACAATCCCTAGGAGGTGTGGCCGGGGAGCTGTTTTTT. The encoded protein is CASSQQSLGGVAGELFF.